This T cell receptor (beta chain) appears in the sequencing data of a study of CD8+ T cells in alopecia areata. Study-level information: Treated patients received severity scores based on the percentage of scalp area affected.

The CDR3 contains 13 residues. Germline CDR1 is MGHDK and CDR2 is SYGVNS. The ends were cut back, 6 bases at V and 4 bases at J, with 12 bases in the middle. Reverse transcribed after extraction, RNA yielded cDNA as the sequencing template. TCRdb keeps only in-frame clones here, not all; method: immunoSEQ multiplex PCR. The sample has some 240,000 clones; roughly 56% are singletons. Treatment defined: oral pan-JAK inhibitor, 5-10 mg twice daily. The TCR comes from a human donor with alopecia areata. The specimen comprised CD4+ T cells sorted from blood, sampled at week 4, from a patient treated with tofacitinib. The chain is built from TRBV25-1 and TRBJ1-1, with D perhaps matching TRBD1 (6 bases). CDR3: CASRDSLVTEAFF. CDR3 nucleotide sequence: TGTGCCAGCAGGGACAGCTTAGTCACTGAAGCTTTCTTT.